The 26 T cell receptor beta chains listed next were all sequenced from one sample in a study of T cell repertoires in cytomegalovirus infection. TCRdb recomputed calls from the reads with MiXCR, one row per CDR3 protein. The sample records fewer than 300,000 distinct CDR3 sequences, roughly a quarter being singletons. Sequenced: PBMCs. Receptor source: a human donor in good health (CMV status not recorded). Some clones in this sample may be carry-over from other donors' samples.

This clonotype came up a few times. The CDR3 DNA reads TGTGCCAGCAGCTTAGGCGGGAGACACACAGATACGCAGTATTTT. It yields the protein CASSLGGRHTDTQYF. V usage is TRBV7-2 and J usage is TRBJ2-3, with TRBD2 identical over 7 bases. With V trimmed by 1 base and J by 2 bases, 3 bases remained unmatched. Germline V gives CDR1 SGHTA, CDR2 FQGNSA. The CDR3 sequence is 15 residues long.

This chain connects TRBV2 to TRBJ2-1, with 13 bases that match TRBD2. The trim removed 2 bases at V and 10 bases at J, leaving 5 bases unmatched. Germline V CDR1 and CDR2: SNHLY, FYNNEI. This CDR3 spans 15 amino acids. The chain's CDR3 is CASSERTSGSREQFF. The CDR3 DNA sequence: TGTGCCAGCAGTGAAAGGACTAGCGGGAGTCGCGAGCAGTTCTTC. The full variable domain, rest sourced from reference TRBV2 and TRBJ2-1, is EPEVTQTPSHQVTQMGQEVILRCVPISNHLYFYWYRQILGQKVEFLVSFYNNEISEKSEIFDDQFSVERPDGSNFTLKIRSTKLEDSAMYFCASSERTSGSREQFFGPGTRLTVL.

The chain links TRBV14 to TRBJ2-6; D is unclear. The V and J ends lost 3 bases and 3 bases respectively, with 6 bases between them. CDR1 is SGHDN and CDR2 is FVKESK in the germline V gene. The CDR3 consists of 14 residues. CDR3 coding DNA: TGTGCCAGCAGCCATGGCGGTGGGGCCAACGTCCTGACTTTC. Encoded protein: CASSHGGGANVLTF.

This clonotype was counted ten times or more. The chain combines TRBV6-2 or TRBV6-3 with TRBJ2-1; 12 bases map to TRBD2. The length of the CDR3 is 15 residues. Per germline, CDR1 MNHEY and CDR2 SVGEGT. The V gene end was trimmed by 2 bases and the J gene end by 9 bases; junction bases not matched to a gene: 5. The CDR3 coding sequence is TGTGCCAGCAGTTACGATACTAGCGGGAGGTTTGAGCAGTTCTTC. Protein product: CASSYDTSGRFEQFF.

This chain joins TRBV6-6 and TRBJ1-5, with D perhaps TRBD1 (5 bases). This CDR3 comprises 18 residues. V lost 0 bases, J lost 0 bases, and 15 bases lay in between. Germline CDR1 MNHNY, CDR2 SVGAGI (reference sequence). CDR3 region: CASSYSKADKDSNQPQHF. The CDR3 DNA sequence: TGTGCCAGCAGTTACTCGAAGGCGGACAAAGATAGCAATCAGCCCCAGCATTTT.

In its sample, this clonotype was seen many times. V is TRBV7-2 and J is TRBJ2-7, with D possibly matching TRBD2 (6 bases). V lost 3 bases and J 6 bases, leaving 12 bases between the germline ends. CDR3 length: 13 amino acids. Germline-derived CDR1 and CDR2 are SGHTA and FQGNSA. The CDR3 spells CASSFQLAFEQYF. The CDR3 nucleotides are TGTGCCAGCAGCTTCCAACTAGCATTCGAGCAGTACTTC. Full variable domain (missing parts from reference TRBV7-2 and TRBJ2-7): GAGVSQSPSNKVTEKGKDVELRCDPISGHTALYWYRQSLGQGLEFLIYFQGNSAPDKSGLPSDRFSAERTGGSVSTLTIQRTQQEDSAVYLCASSFQLAFEQYFGPGTRLTVT.

This clonotype was observed a few times. The rearrangement links TRBV6-6 to TRBJ2-4, with D tentatively TRBD2 (5 bases). The CDR3 consists of 14 residues. With 0 bases removed from V and 7 bases from J, the gap between germline ends came to 10 bases. Germline CDR1 reads MNHNY; CDR2 reads SVGAGI (reference sequence). CDR3 in DNA: TGTGCCAGCAGTTACTCACGGGGAGAGAACATTCAGTACTTC. Its protein product is CASSYSRGENIQYF.

The chain has TRBV12-3 or TRBV12-4 and TRBJ1-2; 10 bases map to TRBD1. The CDR3 runs to 15 residues. V shed 2 bases, J shed 4 bases, and the junction held 4 bases outside the gene matches. The CDR3 DNA reads as TGTGCCAGCAGTTTAAGACAGGGGGCAGGCTATGGCTACACCTTC. This encodes CASSLRQGAGYGYTF.

The gene calls are TRBV19 and TRBJ1-1; TRBD1 matches at 9 bases. The CDR3 has 15 residues. The germline V gene encodes CDR1 LNHDA and CDR2 SQIVND (reference sequence). V lost 3 bases, J lost 0 bases, and 2 bases stayed unmatched. CDR3 region: CASSMGQGVNTEAFF. In DNA form, the CDR3 reads TGTGCCAGTAGTATGGGACAGGGAGTGAACACTGAAGCTTTCTTT.

This clonotype appeared a single time. V gene TRBV15 combines with J gene TRBJ1-5, with TRBD1 matching over 11 bases. The CDR3 sequence is 15 residues long. V shed 9 bases and J 5 bases; nucleotides not matched to a gene: 9. CDR1 is LNHNV and CDR2 is YYDKDF in the germline V gene (reference sequence). The CDR3 DNA reads TGTGCCACGACCCGGGACAGGGGGGAATATCAGCCCCAGCATTTT. Encoded protein: CATTRDRGEYQPQHF.

This chain links TRBV20-1 with TRBJ1-5, with 7 bases fitting TRBD1. The CDR3 runs 13 residues. Germline CDR1 DFQATT, CDR2 SNEGSKA (reference sequence). The J segment lost 7 bases and the V segment lost 6 bases, leaving 9 bases of the junction unmatched. The CDR3: CSAVTGRQQPQHF. DNA of the CDR3: TGCAGTGCCGTGACAGGGAGACAACAGCCCCAGCATTTT.

The V call is TRBV9, the J call TRBJ2-7, with D possibly TRBD2 on 6 matching bases. CDR1 is SGDLS and CDR2 is YYNGEE in the germline V gene. With 4 bases removed from V and 0 bases from J, the gap between germline ends came to 11 bases. This CDR3 has 14 amino acids. The CDR3 nucleotides are TGTGCCAGCAGCACGGACGGGAGCTCCTACGAGCAGTACTTC. Residues: CASSTDGSSYEQYF. The variable domain in full, completed from reference TRBV9 and TRBJ2-7, reads DSGVTQTPKHLITATGQRVTLRCSPRSGDLSVYWYQQSLDQGLQFLIQYYNGEERAKGNILERFSAQQFPDLHSELNLSSLELGDSALYFCASSTDGSSYEQYFGPGTRLTVT.

This clonotype was seen more than once but under ten times. The chain combines TRBV20-1 with TRBJ1-4; 7 nucleotides agree with TRBD1. With V trimmed by 3 bases and J by 8 bases, 6 bases remained unmatched. Germline V gene sequence: CDR1 DFQATT, CDR2 SNEGSKA (reference sequence). The CDR3 loop spans 13 amino acids. The CDR3 loop is CSASTGEVEKLFF. CDR3 nucleotide sequence: TGCAGTGCTAGCACAGGGGAAGTAGAAAAACTGTTTTTT.

V gene TRBV12-3 or TRBV12-4 combines with J gene TRBJ1-1; 10 positions agree with TRBD1. This CDR3 spans 14 amino acids. The V gene end was trimmed by 7 bases and the J gene end by 9 bases; junction bases not matched to a gene: 11. CDR3 region: CASILGTGATKAFF. CDR3 bases: TGTGCCAGCATCCTCGGGACAGGGGCCACGAAAGCTTTCTTT.

Ten or more counts support this clonotype. CDR3 coding DNA: TGTGCCAGCAGCGTACGTCCGGGACAGGCGGTGGGCAATCAGCCCCAGCATTTT. Translated, it gives CASSVRPGQAVGNQPQHF. V and J are TRBV7-2 and TRBJ1-5; the match to TRBD1 covers 8 bases. This CDR3 is 18 amino acids long. V lost 5 bases, J lost 2 bases, and 14 bases stayed unmatched. Germline V gene sequence: CDR1 SGHTA, CDR2 FQGNSA.

The sample holds many counts of this clonotype. The chain recombines TRBV6-1 with TRBJ2-5; D not resolved. Trimming left V 6 bases short and J 4 bases short, with 15 bases between. Per germline, CDR1 MNHNS and CDR2 SASEGT. The CDR3 consists of 14 residues. The CDR3 coding sequence is TGTGCCAGCAGAAACGGGCGTACGGCAGAGACCCAGTACTTC. Its translation is CASRNGRTAETQYF.

This chain connects TRBV20-1 to TRBJ2-1, with 10 positions matching TRBD2. Germline V gene data show CDR1 as DFQATT and CDR2 as SNEGSKA (reference sequence). The length of the CDR3 is 16 residues. V shed 3 bases, J shed 7 bases, and the junction held 12 bases outside the gene matches. CDR3 nucleotides: TGCAGTGCTAGTGCCGTCCTAGCGGGAGTTTTAAATGAGCAGTTCTTC. Translated, it gives CSASAVLAGVLNEQFF.

The chain employs TRBV5-1 and TRBJ2-7; D gene ambiguous. The length of the CDR3 is 14 residues. V was cut by 0 bases and J by 6 bases, with 13 bases left in between. Germline V CDR1 and CDR2: SGHRS, YFSETQ. The CDR3 sequence is CASSLGTIASEQYF. CDR3 DNA sequence: TGCGCCAGCAGCTTGGGGACCATAGCCAGCGAGCAGTACTTC.

At least ten counts were recorded for this clonotype. The chain is built from TRBV2 and TRBJ2-1; tentatively, D is TRBD1 (5 bases). The CDR3 consists of 14 residues. The V gene lost 7 bases and the J gene lost 2 bases, with 12 bases spanning the gap. Germline V gene lookup returns CDR1 SNHLY and CDR2 FYNNEI. The CDR3 DNA is TGTGCCAGCATTTGGCAGGGCGCCTACAATGAGCAGTTCTTC. As protein: CASIWQGAYNEQFF.

The chain employs TRBV29-1 and TRBJ2-2, with D unclear. This CDR3 has 13 residues. Germline-derived CDR1 and CDR2 are SQVTM and ANQGSEA. Trimming pared 3 bases from V and 2 bases from J, leaving 7 bases between. CDR3 bases: TGCAGCGTTGACACGGAAAACACCGGGGAGCTGTTTTTT. This encodes CSVDTENTGELFF.

This chain connects TRBV5-1 to TRBJ1-3; D not resolved. The CDR3 length is 14 residues. Germline V gene data show CDR1 as SGHRS and CDR2 as YFSETQ. The germline V and J ends were trimmed by 4 bases and 8 bases, with 16 bases remaining between them. The CDR3 nucleotides are TGCGCCAGCAGCACGTCACCCACGGGAGACACCATATATTTT. It specifies CASSTSPTGDTIYF.

This clonotype was seen a few times. The V and J genes are TRBV6-2 or TRBV6-3 and TRBJ2-4; 7 nucleotides line up with TRBD2. Germline V lookup: CDR1 MNHEY, CDR2 SVGEGT. This CDR3 is 14 amino acids long. The trim removed 3 bases at V and 14 bases at J, leaving 13 bases unmatched. In nucleotides, the CDR3 is TGTGCCAGCAGTTATCCTGGAGGGAGGGTGGCGAAGTACTTC. This translates into CASSYPGGRVAKYF.

Details on this clonotype: An end of the junction differs from the germline gene, which may be a read error. The CDR3 sequence is CGSQGYHEQYF. In DNA, the CDR3 is TGTGGCAGCCAAGGGTACCACGAGCAGTACTTC. The chain recombines TRBV11-2 with TRBJ2-7; D remains unclear. CDR1 and CDR2 from the germline V gene are SGHAT and FQNNGV. The CDR3 consists of 11 residues.

The chain is built from TRBV2 and TRBJ1-2; D not certain. Germline V gives CDR1 SNHLY, CDR2 FYNNEI. This CDR3 has 15 amino acids. Trimming took off 5 bases at V and 2 bases at J, with 15 bases between the two ends. The CDR3 protein is CASSPTRTGNYGYTF. DNA for the CDR3: TGTGCCAGCAGTCCTACCCGGACGGGAAACTATGGCTACACCTTC.

This clonotype was recorded a few times. The chain has TRBV20-1 and TRBJ2-1, with unresolved D. The germline V gene has CDR1 DFQATT and CDR2 SNEGSKA (reference sequence). V lost 6 bases to trimming and J lost 8 bases, with 14 bases between them. The CDR3 has 12 residues. The CDR3 DNA follows: TGCAGTGCCCCTTGGGTCCCCGATGAGCAGTTCTTC. It is translated as CSAPWVPDEQFF.

The V and J genes are TRBV29-1 and TRBJ2-6, with 8 positions matching TRBD2. CDR3 length: 15 residues. Trimming removed 4 bases from V and 0 bases from J; junction bases left unmatched: 2. The V gene's germline CDR1 is SQVTM and CDR2 ANQGSEA. The CDR3 DNA is TGCAGCGTTGCGGGAGGGCTCTCTGGGGCCAACGTCCTGACTTTC. Residues: CSVAGGLSGANVLTF.